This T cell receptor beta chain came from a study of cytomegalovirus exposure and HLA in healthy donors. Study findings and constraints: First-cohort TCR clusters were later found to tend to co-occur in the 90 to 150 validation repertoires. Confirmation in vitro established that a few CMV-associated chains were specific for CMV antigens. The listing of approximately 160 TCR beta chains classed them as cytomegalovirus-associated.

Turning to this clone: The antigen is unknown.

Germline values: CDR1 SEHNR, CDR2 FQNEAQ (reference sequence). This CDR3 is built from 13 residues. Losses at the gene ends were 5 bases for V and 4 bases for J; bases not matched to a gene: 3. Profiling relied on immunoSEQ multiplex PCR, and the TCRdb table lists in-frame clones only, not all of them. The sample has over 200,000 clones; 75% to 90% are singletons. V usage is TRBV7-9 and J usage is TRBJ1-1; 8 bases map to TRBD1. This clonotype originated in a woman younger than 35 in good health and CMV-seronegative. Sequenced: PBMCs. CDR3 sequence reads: CASSRTGITEAFF. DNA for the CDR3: TGTGCCAGCAGCAGGACAGGGATCACTGAAGCTTTCTTT. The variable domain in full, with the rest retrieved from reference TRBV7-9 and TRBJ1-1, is DTGVSQNPRHKITKRGQNVTFRCDPISEHNRLYWYRQTLGQGPEFLTYFQNEAQLEKSRLLSDRFSAERPKGSFSTLEIQRTEQGDSAMYLCASSRTGITEAFFGQGTRLTVV.